This TCR beta chain came from a study of cytomegalovirus exposure and HLA in healthy donors. PCR primers comprised 60 Vbeta and 13 Jbeta primers. Generated by immunoSEQ multiplex PCR, the TCRdb table keeps only in-frame clones and is missing some. This table holds roughly 80,000 clones, roughly 80% found once. The sequenced sample was PBMCs. The TCR sequence derives from a woman between 45 and 60 years old in good health and CMV-seropositive.

CDR3 nucleotides: TGTGCCAGCGGGCGCTCTCCCCCGGATACGCAGTATTTT. The encoded protein is CASGRSPPDTQYF. The rearrangement joins TRBV13 to TRBJ2-3; D gene ambiguous. This CDR3 has 13 amino acids. Germline values: CDR1 PRHDT, CDR2 FYEKMQ (reference sequence). The V end was cut by 8 bases, the J end by 6 bases, with 15 bases between.